This is a list of T cell receptor beta chains from one sample in a study of response to subunit inactivated influenza vaccine. TCRdb redid the calling of the RT-PCR reads with MiXCR, one entry per CDR3 protein. The repertoire holds roughly 500,000 distinct CDR3 sequences, about 25% seen once, with approximately 2% in the top ten. The source was CD4+ T cells sorted from PBMCs, collected 5 days after vaccination. These receptors were obtained from a man aged 45 to 65 who received an inactivated influenza vaccine. The CDR3 runs from the conserved cysteine through the conserved F or W. The D gene is left open where the match is weak. A clone size is listed for some rows: how often the clone was seen (once, few, many), or a class if it is expanded.

d_call: TRBD1; v_call: TRBV14; clone_size: NA; j_call: TRBJ2-6; cdr3_aa: CASSQTLGQGHSGANVLTF; cdr3_nt: TGTGCCAGCAGCCAAACTCTCGGACAGGGCCACTCTGGGGCCAACGTCCTGACTTTC
d_call: NA; v_call: TRBV10-3; clone_size: NA; j_call: TRBJ2-4; cdr3_aa: CASSPPPRTEIAKNIQYF; cdr3_nt: TGTGCCAGCAGTCCACCGCCCCGGACAGAAATAGCCAAAAACATTCAGTACTTC
d_call: TRBD1; v_call: TRBV29-1; clone_size: few; j_call: TRBJ2-7; cdr3_aa: CSVGHRDRVHEQYF; cdr3_nt: TGCAGCGTTGGCCACCGGGACAGGGTCCACGAGCAGTACTTC
d_call: NA; v_call: TRBV28; clone_size: few; j_call: TRBJ2-7; cdr3_aa: CASRGTDEQYF; cdr3_nt: TGTGCCAGCCGGGGGACAGACGAGCAGTACTTC
d_call: TRBD2; v_call: TRBV4-2; clone_size: few; j_call: TRBJ2-5; cdr3_aa: CASSRTTSGETQYF; cdr3_nt: TGTGCCAGCAGCCGGACGACTAGCGGGGAGACCCAGTACTTC
d_call: TRBD1; v_call: TRBV20-1; clone_size: NA; j_call: TRBJ2-2; cdr3_aa: CSANRGAENTGELFF; cdr3_nt: TGCAGTGCTAACAGGGGGGCCGAAAACACCGGGGAGCTGTTTTTT
d_call: NA; v_call: TRBV15; clone_size: NA; j_call: TRBJ1-1; cdr3_aa: CATSRVAGAQRGTEAFF; cdr3_nt: TGTGCCACCAGCAGAGTAGCGGGAGCCCAGAGGGGAACTGAAGCTTTCTTT
d_call: NA; v_call: TRBV5-1; clone_size: NA; j_call: TRBJ2-5; cdr3_aa: CASSLVGGAVQETQYF; cdr3_nt: TGCGCCAGCAGCTTGGTCGGCGGGGCAGTCCAAGAGACCCAGTACTTC
d_call: TRBD2; v_call: TRBV7-3; clone_size: few; j_call: TRBJ2-1; cdr3_aa: CASSTSGRTYNEQFF; cdr3_nt: TGTGCCAGCAGCACTAGCGGGAGGACCTACAATGAGCAGTTCTTC
d_call: NA; v_call: TRBV5-1; clone_size: NA; j_call: TRBJ2-4; cdr3_aa: CASSMGAGGAKNIQYF; cdr3_nt: TGCGCCAGCAGCATGGGGGCAGGGGGGGCCAAAAACATTCAGTACTTC
d_call: NA; v_call: TRBV27; clone_size: few; j_call: TRBJ2-5; cdr3_aa: CASSLSYQETQYF; cdr3_nt: TGTGCCAGCAGTTTGTCGTACCAAGAGACCCAGTACTTC
d_call: TRBD2; v_call: TRBV4-1; clone_size: NA; j_call: TRBJ2-5; cdr3_aa: CASSQPPGLAGKGETQYF; cdr3_nt: TGCGCCAGCAGCCAGCCGCCGGGACTAGCGGGGAAGGGAGAGACCCAGTACTTC
d_call: TRBD1; v_call: TRBV2; clone_size: NA; j_call: TRBJ1-6; cdr3_aa: CASSALGQSNSPLHF; cdr3_nt: TGTGCCAGCAGTGCTTTGGGACAGTCGAATTCACCCCTCCACTTT
d_call: NA; v_call: TRBV6-1; clone_size: few; j_call: TRBJ2-7; cdr3_aa: CASSGNSGPSSYEQYF; cdr3_nt: TGTGCCAGCAGCGGTAATTCCGGGCCCAGCTCCTACGAGCAGTACTTC
d_call: TRBD1; v_call: TRBV19; clone_size: NA; j_call: TRBJ2-1; cdr3_aa: CASSSDRGGAGGYNEQFF; cdr3_nt: TGTGCCAGTAGTAGCGACAGGGGAGGAGCAGGGGGCTACAATGAGCAGTTCTTC
d_call: TRBD2; v_call: TRBV29-1; clone_size: few; j_call: TRBJ2-7; cdr3_aa: CSVGLAGPYEQYF; cdr3_nt: TGCAGCGTTGGACTAGCTGGCCCATACGAGCAGTACTTC
d_call: NA; v_call: TRBV12-3/TRBV12-4; clone_size: NA; j_call: TRBJ2-7; cdr3_aa: CASSQISRGTPSYEQYF; cdr3_nt: TGTGCCAGCAGCCAAATAAGCAGGGGTACCCCTTCCTACGAGCAGTACTTC
d_call: NA; v_call: TRBV7-9; clone_size: NA; j_call: TRBJ1-5; cdr3_aa: CASSPPGPGSNQPQHF; cdr3_nt: TGTGCCAGCAGCCCCCCAGGCCCGGGGAGCAATCAGCCCCAGCATTTT
d_call: NA; v_call: TRBV4-2; clone_size: few; j_call: TRBJ2-1; cdr3_aa: CASSQDAARSYNEQFF; cdr3_nt: TGTGCCAGCAGCCAAGATGCAGCGAGGTCCTACAATGAGCAGTTCTTC
d_call: TRBD2; v_call: TRBV2; clone_size: few; j_call: TRBJ2-1; cdr3_aa: CASSEGTSGGLEQFF; cdr3_nt: TGTGCCAGCAGTGAGGGAACTAGCGGGGGGCTTGAACAGTTCTTC
d_call: NA; v_call: TRBV29-1; clone_size: NA; j_call: TRBJ2-7; cdr3_aa: CSVGDKPYEQYF; cdr3_nt: TGCAGCGTTGGGGACAAACCCTACGAGCAGTACTTC
d_call: NA; v_call: TRBV29-1; clone_size: few; j_call: TRBJ1-3; cdr3_aa: CSVRTDGNTIYF; cdr3_nt: TGCAGCGTTCGGACAGATGGAAACACCATATATTTT
d_call: NA; v_call: TRBV18; clone_size: many; j_call: TRBJ2-1; cdr3_aa: CASSPGLYNEQFF; cdr3_nt: TGTGCCAGCTCACCAGGTCTATACAATGAGCAGTTCTTC